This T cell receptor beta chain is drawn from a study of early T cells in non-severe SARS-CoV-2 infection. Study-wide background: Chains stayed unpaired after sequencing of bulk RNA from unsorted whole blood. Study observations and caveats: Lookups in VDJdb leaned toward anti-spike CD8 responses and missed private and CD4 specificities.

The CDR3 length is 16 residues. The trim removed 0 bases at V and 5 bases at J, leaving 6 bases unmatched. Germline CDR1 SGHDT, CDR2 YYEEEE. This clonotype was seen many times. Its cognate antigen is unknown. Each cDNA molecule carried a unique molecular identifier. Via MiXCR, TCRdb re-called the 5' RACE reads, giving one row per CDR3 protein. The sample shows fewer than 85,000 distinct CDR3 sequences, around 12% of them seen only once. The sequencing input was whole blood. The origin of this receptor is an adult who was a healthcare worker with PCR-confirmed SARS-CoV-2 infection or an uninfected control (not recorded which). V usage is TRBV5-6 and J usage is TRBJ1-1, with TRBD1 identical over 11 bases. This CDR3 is CASSLDTGTGGTEAFF. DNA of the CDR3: TGTGCCAGCAGCTTGGACACCGGGACAGGGGGTACTGAAGCTTTCTTT.